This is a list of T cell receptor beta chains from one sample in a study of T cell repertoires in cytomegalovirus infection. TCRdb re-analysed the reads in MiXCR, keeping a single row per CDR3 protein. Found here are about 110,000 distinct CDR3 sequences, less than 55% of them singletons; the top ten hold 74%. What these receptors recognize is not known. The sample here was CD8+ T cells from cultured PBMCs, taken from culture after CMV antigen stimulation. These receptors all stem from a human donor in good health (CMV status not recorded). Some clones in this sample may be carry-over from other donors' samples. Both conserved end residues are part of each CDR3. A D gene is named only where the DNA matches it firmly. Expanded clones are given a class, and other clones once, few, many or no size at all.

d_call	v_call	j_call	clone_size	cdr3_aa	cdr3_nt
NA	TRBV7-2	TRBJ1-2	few	CASSLARAFGYGYTF	TGTGCCAGCAGCTTAGCACGGGCTTTCGGCTATGGCTACACCTTC
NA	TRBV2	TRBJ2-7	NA	CASRGFTYEQYF	TGTGCCAGCAGAGGGTTTACCTACGAGCAGTACTTC
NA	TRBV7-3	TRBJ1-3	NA	CASTTGVGNTIYF	TGTGCCAGCACCACCGGGGTTGGAAACACCATATATTTT
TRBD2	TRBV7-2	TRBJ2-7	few	CASSLGLAAYEQYF	TGTGCCAGCAGCCTCGGACTAGCGGCCTACGAGCAGTACTTC
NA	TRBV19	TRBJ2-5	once	CASSIDADTQETQYF	TGTGCCAGTAGTATAGATGCGGACACCCAAGAGACCCAGTACTTC
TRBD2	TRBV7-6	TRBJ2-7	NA	CASSLELTGGSYEQYF	TGTGCCAGCAGCTTGGAGTTGACGGGGGGGTCCTACGAGCAGTACTTC
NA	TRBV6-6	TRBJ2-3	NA	CASSYSRIPVRDPWDTQYF	TGTGCCAGCAGTTACTCGCGAATCCCCGTCCGGGACCCCTGGGATACGCAGTATTTT
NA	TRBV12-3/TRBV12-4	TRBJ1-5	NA	CASSLGAGRPQHF	TGTGCCAGCAGTTTGGGGGCAGGGAGACCCCAGCATTTT
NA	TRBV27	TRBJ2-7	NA	CASRGNGYEQYF	TGTGCCAGCAGAGGAAACGGCTACGAGCAGTACTTC
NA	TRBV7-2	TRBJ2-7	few	CASISGTYEQYF	TGTGCCAGCATCTCCGGTACCTACGAGCAGTACTTC
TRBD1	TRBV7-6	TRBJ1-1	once	CASSPSGTGPNTEAFF	TGTGCCAGCAGCCCCTCCGGGACAGGTCCGAACACTGAAGCTTTCTTT
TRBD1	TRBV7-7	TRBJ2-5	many	CASSGMTGAGETQYF	TGTGCCAGCAGCGGAATGACAGGGGCCGGGGAGACCCAGTACTTC
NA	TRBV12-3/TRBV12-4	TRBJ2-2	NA	CASSLRGLNTGELFF	TGTGCCAGCAGTTTACGGGGCTTGAACACCGGGGAGCTGTTTTTT
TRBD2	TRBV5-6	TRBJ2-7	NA	CASSPWTSGYEQYF	TGTGCCAGCAGCCCCTGGACTAGCGGGTACGAGCAGTACTTC
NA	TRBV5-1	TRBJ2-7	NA	CASSSLGDDYEQYF	TGCGCCAGCAGCTCCCTCGGCGATGACTACGAGCAGTACTTC
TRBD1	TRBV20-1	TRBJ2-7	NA	CSANVLGQGTYEQYF	TGCAGTGCTAACGTACTCGGACAGGGCACCTACGAGCAGTACTTC